This T cell receptor beta chain originates from a study of shared clonotypes between healthy human individuals. Terminally differentiated effector memory CD45RA+ cells were excluded from the naive CD8 cells, which were CD45RO-negative and positively selected for CCR7. The CDR3 extends over 15 amino acids. V lost 3 bases and J lost 4, with 15 bases in between. The germline CDR1 and CDR2 sequences are MDHEN and SYDVKM. In the authors' workflow: Junction-only sequences without quality scores came from ImmunoSEQ, so filtering differed. The repertoire was sequenced with immunoSEQ multiplex PCR; TCRdb's copy has only in-frame clones and lacks some. The DNA gave D and trimming, while V, J and clone size come from that table. The top ten hold 0.095% to 0.13% of the sample, which has about 610,000 clones, roughly 96% seen once.

Sequenced: naive CD8+ T cells sorted from blood. The V call is TRBV28, the J call TRBJ2-5, with a possible D match to TRBD1 (6 bases). The TCR sequence derives from a woman under 40 in good health. CDR3 residues: CASSFDYRAGETQYF. The CDR3 DNA sequence: TGTGCCAGCAGTTTCGATTACAGGGCCGGAGAGACCCAGTACTTC.